The entry that follows covers one T cell receptor (beta chain) sequence. The germline V gene has CDR1 LNHDA and CDR2 SQIVND (reference sequence). Trimming stripped 3 bases from V and 6 bases from J, with 21 bases between. The CDR3 is made up of 16 amino acids. This record comes from a study of blood T cell repertoires in COVID-19. Study summary: PBMCs, B-cell-depleted T cells, or T cells were the source of the cDNA or gDNA that made up the material.

As handled by the study authors: Amplification from reference gene primers served as the basis for estimated nucleated cell counts. Sequenced by immunoSEQ multiplex PCR; TCRdb stores in-frame clones only, minus some. The DNA was the basis for D and trimming; V, J and clone size are from that table. The data hold around 200,000 clones, with 85% to 90% observed a single time. This sequence was found in a man in his fifties with acute or convalescent COVID-19. What was sequenced was peripheral blood. This chain connects TRBV19 to TRBJ2-7, with D perhaps TRBD2 (6 bases). Written as DNA, the CDR3 is TGTGCCAGTAGTATCACGCCGAAACCGGGAGCTGGCGAGCAGTACTTC. Residues: CASSITPKPGAGEQYF.